This TCR beta chain is drawn from a study of cytomegalovirus exposure and HLA in healthy donors. Study observations and caveats: Apparent HLA restriction characterized most CMV-associated TCR beta chains in a later analysis.

Healthy individuals who donated bone marrow served as the donors. Comments on this clone: Its target is unknown.

13 Jbeta primers and 60 Vbeta primers were used for the PCR. The assay was immunoSEQ multiplex PCR, and TCRdb's table has in-frame clones only and misses some. This sample's clone table lists about 110,000 clones. This TCR came from a young man in good health and CMV-seronegative. Sequencing used PBMCs.

This CDR3 reads CASSPAAWGGYNEQFF. The CDR3 DNA sequence: TGTGCCAGCAGCCCCGCGGCGTGGGGCGGTTACAATGAGCAGTTCTTC. The V call is TRBV7-8, the J call TRBJ2-1; perhaps TRBD1 as D (5 bases). The CDR3 extends over 16 amino acids. V dropped 5 bases and J dropped 4 bases, with 18 bases sitting between them. Germline V gene sequence: CDR1 SGHVS, CDR2 FQNEAQ.